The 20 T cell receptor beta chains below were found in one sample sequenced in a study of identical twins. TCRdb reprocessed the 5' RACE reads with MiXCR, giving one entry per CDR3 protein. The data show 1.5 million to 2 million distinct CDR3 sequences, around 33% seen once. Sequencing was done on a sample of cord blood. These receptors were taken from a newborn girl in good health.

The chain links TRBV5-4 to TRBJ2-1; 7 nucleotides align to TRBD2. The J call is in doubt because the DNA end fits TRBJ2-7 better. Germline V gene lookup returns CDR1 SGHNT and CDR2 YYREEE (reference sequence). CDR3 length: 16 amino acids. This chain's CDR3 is CASSLAGGSFYNEQYF. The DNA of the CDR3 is TGTGCCAGCAGCTTGGCCGGCGGGAGCTTCTACAATGAGCAGTACTTC.

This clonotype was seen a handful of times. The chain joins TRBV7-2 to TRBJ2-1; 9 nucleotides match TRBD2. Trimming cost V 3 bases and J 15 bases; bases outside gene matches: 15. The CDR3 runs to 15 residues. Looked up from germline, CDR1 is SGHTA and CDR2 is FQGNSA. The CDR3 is CASSFGFPSGRLLFF. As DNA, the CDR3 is TGTGCCAGCAGCTTCGGATTCCCCAGCGGGAGGTTGTTGTTCTTC.

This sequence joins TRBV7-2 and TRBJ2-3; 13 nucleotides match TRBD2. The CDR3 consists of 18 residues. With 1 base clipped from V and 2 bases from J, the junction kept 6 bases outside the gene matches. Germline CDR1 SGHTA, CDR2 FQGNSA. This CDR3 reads CASSLVTGTSGVTDTQYF. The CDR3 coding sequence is TGTGCCAGCAGCTTAGTCACTGGGACTAGCGGGGTCACAGATACGCAGTATTTT. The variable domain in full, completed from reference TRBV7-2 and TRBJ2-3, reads GAGVSQSPSNKVTEKGKDVELRCDPISGHTALYWYRQSLGQGLEFLIYFQGNSAPDKSGLPSDRFSAERTGGSVSTLTIQRTQQEDSAVYLCASSLVTGTSGVTDTQYFGPGTRLTVL.

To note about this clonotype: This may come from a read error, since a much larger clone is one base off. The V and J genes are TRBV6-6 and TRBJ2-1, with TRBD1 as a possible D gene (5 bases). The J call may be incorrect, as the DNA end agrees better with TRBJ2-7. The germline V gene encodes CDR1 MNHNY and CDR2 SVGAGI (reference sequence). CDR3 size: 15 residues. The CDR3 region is CASRPDRDSYNEQYF. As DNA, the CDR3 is TGTGCCAGCAGACCTGACAGAGATTCCTACAATGAGCAGTACTTC.

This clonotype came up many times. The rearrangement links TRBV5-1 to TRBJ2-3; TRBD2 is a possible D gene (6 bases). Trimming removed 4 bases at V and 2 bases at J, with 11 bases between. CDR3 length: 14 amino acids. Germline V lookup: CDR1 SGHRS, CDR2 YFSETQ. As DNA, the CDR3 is TGCGCCAGCAGCCCAATAGCGGACACAGATACGCAGTATTTT. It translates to CASSPIADTDTQYF.

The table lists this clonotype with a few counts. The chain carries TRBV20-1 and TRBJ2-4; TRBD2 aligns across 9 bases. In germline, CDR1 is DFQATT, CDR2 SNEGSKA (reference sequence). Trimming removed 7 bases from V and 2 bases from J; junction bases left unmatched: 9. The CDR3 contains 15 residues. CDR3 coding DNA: TGCAGTGTGTGGGTAGCGGGAGATTCCAAAAACATTCAGTACTTC. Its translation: CSVWVAGDSKNIQYF.

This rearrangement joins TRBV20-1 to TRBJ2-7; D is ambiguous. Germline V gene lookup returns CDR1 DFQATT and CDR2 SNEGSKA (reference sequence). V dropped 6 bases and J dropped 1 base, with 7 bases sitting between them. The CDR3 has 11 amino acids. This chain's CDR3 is CSARWSYEQYF. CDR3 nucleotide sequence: TGCAGTGCCCGATGGTCCTACGAGCAGTACTTC.

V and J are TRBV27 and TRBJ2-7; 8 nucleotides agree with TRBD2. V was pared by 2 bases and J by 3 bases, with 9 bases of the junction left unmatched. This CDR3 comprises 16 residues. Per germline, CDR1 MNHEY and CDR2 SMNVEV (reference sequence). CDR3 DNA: TGTGCCAGCAGTTTAAGTGCGAGGCTAGCGGGCTACGAGCAGTACTTC. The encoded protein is CASSLSARLAGYEQYF.

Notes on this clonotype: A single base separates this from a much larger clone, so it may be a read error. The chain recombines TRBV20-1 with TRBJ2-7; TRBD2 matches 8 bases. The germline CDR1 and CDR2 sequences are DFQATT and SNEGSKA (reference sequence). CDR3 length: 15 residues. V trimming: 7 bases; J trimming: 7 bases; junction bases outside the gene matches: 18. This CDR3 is CSVTRTAGGSNEQYF. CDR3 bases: TGCAGTGTCACCAGAACCGCGGGAGGATCCAATGAGCAGTACTTC.

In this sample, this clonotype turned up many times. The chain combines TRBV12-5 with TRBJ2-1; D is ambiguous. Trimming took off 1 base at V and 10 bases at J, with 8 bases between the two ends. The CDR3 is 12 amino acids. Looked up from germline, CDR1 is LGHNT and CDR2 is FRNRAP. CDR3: CASGLEAYEQFF. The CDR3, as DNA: TGTGCTAGTGGTTTGGAGGCCTACGAGCAGTTCTTC.

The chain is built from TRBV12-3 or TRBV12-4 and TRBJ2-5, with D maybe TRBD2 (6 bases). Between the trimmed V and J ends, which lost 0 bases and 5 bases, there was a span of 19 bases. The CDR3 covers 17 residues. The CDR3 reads CASSLALHRDSRETQYF. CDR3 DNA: TGTGCCAGCAGTTTAGCGCTACACCGGGACTCCCGTGAGACCCAGTACTTC.

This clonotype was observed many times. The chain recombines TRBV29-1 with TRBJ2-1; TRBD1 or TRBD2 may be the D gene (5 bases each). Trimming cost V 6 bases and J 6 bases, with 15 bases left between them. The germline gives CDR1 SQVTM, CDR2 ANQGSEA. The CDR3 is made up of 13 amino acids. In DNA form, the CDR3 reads TGCAGCGTGGACATTAGGGACCCCAATGAGCAGTTCTTC. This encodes CSVDIRDPNEQFF.

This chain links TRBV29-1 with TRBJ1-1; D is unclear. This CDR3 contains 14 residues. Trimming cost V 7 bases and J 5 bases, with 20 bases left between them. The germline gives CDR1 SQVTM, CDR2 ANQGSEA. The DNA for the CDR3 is TGCAGCGCCCCTATGGGCAGCGGAGGGACTGAAGCTTTCTTT. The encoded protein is CSAPMGSGGTEAFF.

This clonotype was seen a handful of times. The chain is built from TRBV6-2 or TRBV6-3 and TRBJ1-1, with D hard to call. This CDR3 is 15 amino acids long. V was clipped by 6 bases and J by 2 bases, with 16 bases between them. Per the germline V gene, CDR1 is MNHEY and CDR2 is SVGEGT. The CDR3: CASRHNPSGNTEAFF. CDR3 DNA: TGTGCCAGCAGACACAATCCCTCAGGAAACACTGAAGCTTTCTTT.

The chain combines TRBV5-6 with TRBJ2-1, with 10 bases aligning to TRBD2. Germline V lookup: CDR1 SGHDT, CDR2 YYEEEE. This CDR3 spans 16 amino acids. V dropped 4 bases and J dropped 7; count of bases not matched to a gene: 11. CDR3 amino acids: CASSILSGGAVNEQFF. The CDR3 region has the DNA TGTGCCAGCAGCATCCTAAGCGGGGGGGCCGTAAATGAGCAGTTCTTC.

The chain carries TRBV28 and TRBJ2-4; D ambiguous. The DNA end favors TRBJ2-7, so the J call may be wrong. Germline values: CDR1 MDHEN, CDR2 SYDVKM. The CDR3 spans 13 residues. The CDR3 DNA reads TGTGCCAGCAGTCCCCCTCCCCATTACGAGCAGTACTTC. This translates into CASSPPPHYEQYF.

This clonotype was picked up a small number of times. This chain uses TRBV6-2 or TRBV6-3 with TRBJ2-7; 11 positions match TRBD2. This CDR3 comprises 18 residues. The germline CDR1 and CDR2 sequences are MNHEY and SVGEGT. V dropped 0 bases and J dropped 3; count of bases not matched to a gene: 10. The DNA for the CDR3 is TGTGCCAGCAGTTACTCGGTGACTAGCGGGACAAACCTCTACGAGCAGTACTTC. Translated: CASSYSVTSGTNLYEQYF.

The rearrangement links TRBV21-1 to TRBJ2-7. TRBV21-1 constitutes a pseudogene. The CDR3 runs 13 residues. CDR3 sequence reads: CASSKVRIYEQYF. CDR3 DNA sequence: TGTGCCAGCAGCAAAGTCAGGATCTACGAGCAGTACTTC.

Here the CDR3 reads CASSFFGPPHQPQHF. The CDR3, as DNA: TGTGCCAGCAGCTTTTTTGGCCCCCCGCATCAGCCCCAGCATTTT. This chain connects TRBV12-1 to TRBJ1-5. TRBV12-1 is termed a pseudogene. CDR3 length equals 15 residues.

The CDR3 loop is CASSRTGLYQETQYF. The DNA for the CDR3 is TGTGCCAGCAGCCGGACAGGGCTGTACCAAGAGACCCAGTACTTC. The chain combines TRBV28 with TRBJ2-5, with 8 bases fitting TRBD1. The germline gives CDR1 MDHEN, CDR2 SYDVKM. The CDR3 is 15 residues long. The V gene end was trimmed by 6 bases and the J gene end by 0 bases; junction bases not matched to a gene: 6.